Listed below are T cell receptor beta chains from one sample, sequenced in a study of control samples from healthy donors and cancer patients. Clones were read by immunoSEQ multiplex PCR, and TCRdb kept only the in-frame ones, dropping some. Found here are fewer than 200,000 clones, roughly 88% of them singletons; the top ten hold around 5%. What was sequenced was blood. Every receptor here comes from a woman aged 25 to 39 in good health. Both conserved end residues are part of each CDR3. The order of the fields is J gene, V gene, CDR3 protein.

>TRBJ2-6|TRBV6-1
CASSEWTLAGRSGANVLTF
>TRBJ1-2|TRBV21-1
CASSKGPGHYGYTF
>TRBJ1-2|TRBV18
CASSPSEYLPTGNYGYTF
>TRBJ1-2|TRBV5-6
CASSLSGLFAYGYTF
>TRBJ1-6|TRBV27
CASSSLGAGNSPLHF
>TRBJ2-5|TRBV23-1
CASSRQTQYF
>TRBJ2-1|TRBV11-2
CASSLGTLADEQFF
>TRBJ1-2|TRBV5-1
CASSLVGGRQGYTF
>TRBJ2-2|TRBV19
CASSSGGQGGELFF
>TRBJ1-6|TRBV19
CASSIVYRDSSPLHF
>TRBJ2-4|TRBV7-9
CASSYGLENIQYF
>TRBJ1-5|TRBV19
CASSIGNGGQPQHF
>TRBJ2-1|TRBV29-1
CSASLADRVSYNEQFF
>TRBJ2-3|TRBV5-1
CASSRLAGGFTDTQYF
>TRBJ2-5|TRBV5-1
CASGESGNQETQYF
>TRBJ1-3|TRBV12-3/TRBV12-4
CASSFQLGNTIYF
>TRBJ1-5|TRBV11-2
CASSSGNQPQHF
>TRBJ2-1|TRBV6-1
CASSEATPSYNEQFF
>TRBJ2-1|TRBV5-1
CASRVAEYNEQFF
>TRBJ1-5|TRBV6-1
CASSDGVDVNSNQPQHF
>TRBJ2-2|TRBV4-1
CASSQGLVYRELFF
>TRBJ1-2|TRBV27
CASSPQGYYGYTF
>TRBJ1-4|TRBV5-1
CASSNPNEKLFF
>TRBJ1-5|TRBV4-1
CASSRRGSEDQPQHF
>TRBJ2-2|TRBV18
CASSPENTGELFF
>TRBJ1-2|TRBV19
CASSETGNGYTF